This T cell receptor (beta chain) was found in a study of T cell repertoires in cytomegalovirus infection. The study's findings and limits: Using cumulative public TCR beta family frequency, the authors identified those who carried CMV together with the relevant HLA.

This clonotype was seen a few times. Its antigen is currently unknown. TCRdb used MiXCR to reprocess the reads, holding one entry per CDR3 protein. The table has 250,000 to 300,000 distinct CDR3 sequences, around 20% seen once; the top ten hold around 20%. This CDR3 comprises 13 residues. The V end lost 0 bases, the J end lost 6 bases, and 11 bases lay between the germline ends. Per germline, CDR1 GTSNPN and CDR2 SVGIG (reference sequence). This sequence originates from a human donor in good health (CMV status not recorded). Some clones in this sample may be carry-over from other donors' samples. The rearrangement links TRBV30 to TRBJ1-2; D is ambiguous. The sample in question was cultured PBMCs, obtained from culture after CMV antigen stimulation. The CDR3 reads CAWSVVRYHGYTF. Here the CDR3 DNA reads TGTGCCTGGAGTGTAGTAAGATATCATGGCTACACCTTC.